This T cell receptor (beta chain) comes out of a study of identical twins. Study-wide findings and caveats: Cross-sectional statistical analysis was relied on for the conclusions, without the same donors being followed.

This clonotype was seen only a few times. Its specificity is not known. Trimming took off 2 bases at V and 4 bases at J, with 11 bases between the two ends. The CDR3 covers 14 residues. Germline CDR1 and CDR2: KGHSH and LQKENI. One entry per CDR3 protein, called by TCRdb with MiXCR from the 5' RACE reads. The sample consists of about 240,000 distinct CDR3 sequences, about 11% of them appearing once. This sequence was found in a man aged 50-59 years in good health. Sequencing was done on a sample of memory T cells sorted from blood. The rearrangement joins TRBV18 to TRBJ1-2; TRBD1 is a possible D gene (5 bases). CDR3 DNA: TGTGCCAGCTCACCAGCAGGGCTAGGCTATGGCTACACCTTC. Encoded protein: CASSPAGLGYGYTF.